A selection of T cell receptor beta chains follows, all from one sample in a study of cytomegalovirus exposure and HLA in healthy donors. Method: immunoSEQ multiplex PCR; TCRdb's copy keeps in-frame clones and lacks some. The top ten hold roughly 7% of the sample, which has about 150,000 clones, around 60% seen once. The source material was PBMCs. The receptors come from a woman aged 55 to 70 in good health and CMV-seropositive. CDR3s include the opening cysteine and the closing phenylalanine or tryptophan. Fields, in order: CDR3 length, D gene, J gene, V gene, clone size, CDR3 protein, CDR3 DNA. A D gene is named only where the DNA matches it firmly. Size values are once, few and many counts, or a class for expanded clones, and some rows have none.

>15|TRBD1|TRBJ2-1|TRBV18|NA
CASSPSGTGHNEQFF
TGTGCCAGCTCACCTTCCGGGACAGGGCACAATGAGCAGTTCTTC
>14|TRBD2|TRBJ2-7|TRBV2|few
CASSVAGGPYEQYF
TGTGCCAGCAGTGTTGCGGGAGGGCCCTACGAGCAGTACTTC
>15|TRBD1|TRBJ2-7|TRBV7-9|NA
CASSLLGQGLSEQYF
TGTGCCAGCAGCTTACTGGGACAGGGACTTAGCGAGCAGTACTTC
>14|NA|TRBJ2-3|TRBV7-2|NA
CASSADYRTDTQYF
TGTGCCAGCAGCGCGGACTACCGCACAGATACGCAGTATTTT
>16|TRBD2|TRBJ2-7|TRBV27|NA
CASSLSPPAGWYEQYF
TGTGCCAGCAGTTTATCCCCTCCAGCGGGATGGTACGAGCAGTACTTC
>16|TRBD1|TRBJ2-5|TRBV28|few
CASSSRRTGVEETQYF
TGTGCCAGCAGTTCTCGACGGACAGGGGTGGAAGAGACCCAGTACTTC
>13|NA|TRBJ1-2|TRBV28|NA
CASSFSGGVGYTF
TGTGCCAGCAGTTTCAGTGGAGGTGTGGGCTACACCTTC
>15|TRBD2|TRBJ2-7|TRBV11-2|NA
CASSLTSGGNYEQYF
TGTGCCAGCAGCTTAACTAGCGGGGGAAACTACGAGCAGTACTTC
>16|TRBD1|TRBJ1-1|TRBV7-8|once
CASSFLPGQGNTEAFF
TGTGCCAGCAGCTTCTTACCGGGACAGGGGAACACTGAAGCTTTCTTT
>14|NA|TRBJ2-5|TRBV7-2|NA
CASSLVRALETQYF
TGTGCCAGCAGCTTGGTTAGAGCCTTAGAGACCCAGTACTTC
>13|TRBD2|TRBJ2-1|TRBV7-3|NA
CASSLGAGNEQFF
TGTGCCAGCAGCTTAGGAGCGGGGAATGAGCAGTTCTTC
>14|NA|TRBJ2-7|TRBV27|NA
CASSLSRDSYEQYF
TGTGCCAGCAGTTTATCACGGGACTCCTACGAGCAGTACTTC
>13|TRBD1|TRBJ2-7|TRBV6-6|NA
CASSQGTAYEQYF
TGTGCCAGCAGTCAAGGGACAGCCTACGAGCAGTACTTC
>16|TRBD2|TRBJ2-1|TRBV7-2|NA
CASSFRPGLADNEQFF
TGTGCCAGCAGCTTCCGACCAGGACTAGCGGACAATGAGCAGTTCTTC
>17|TRBD2|TRBJ2-3|TRBV29-1|NA
CSVEGTSGRGSTDTQYF
TGCAGCGTTGAAGGGACTAGCGGGAGGGGATCCACAGATACGCAGTATTTT
>16|TRBD1|TRBJ2-1|TRBV16|once
CASSQYRGSSYNEQFF
TGTGCCAGCAGCCAGTACAGGGGGAGCTCCTACAATGAGCAGTTCTTC
>13|TRBD1|TRBJ2-7|TRBV4-1|few
CASSQGDSYEQYF
TGCGCCAGCAGCCAAGGGGACAGTTACGAGCAGTACTTC
>14|NA|TRBJ1-1|TRBV19|NA
CASSAPGQDTEAFF
TGTGCCAGTAGTGCCCCGGGACAAGACACTGAAGCTTTCTTT
>13|TRBD1|TRBJ1-5|TRBV6-1|NA
CASGPQGNQPQHF
TGTGCCAGCGGTCCACAGGGGAATCAGCCCCAGCATTTT
>15|TRBD1|TRBJ1-1|TRBV5-4|once
CASSRTRDRNTEAFF
TGTGCCAGCAGCCGAACCCGGGACAGGAACACTGAAGCTTTCTTT
>13|NA|TRBJ1-2|TRBV10-3|once
CAISEGRGVGYTF
TGTGCCATCAGTGAAGGCAGGGGAGTTGGCTACACCTTC
>17|TRBD1|TRBJ1-5|TRBV28|NA
CASTSDGTGGLGQPQHF
TGTGCCAGCACCTCAGACGGGACAGGTGGCCTCGGACAGCCCCAGCATTTT
>15|TRBD1|TRBJ1-3|TRBV5-1|few
CASSATPGQGNTIYF
TGCGCCAGCAGCGCCACTCCGGGACAGGGAAACACCATATATTTT
>17|TRBD1|TRBJ1-5|TRBV7-9|few
CASSLAVGDSHNQPQHF
TGTGCCAGCAGCTTAGCGGTAGGGGACAGTCACAATCAGCCCCAGCATTTT
>14|NA|TRBJ2-6|TRBV19|NA
CASSLYSGANVLTF
TGTGCCAGTAGTCTTTACTCTGGGGCCAACGTCCTGACTTTC
>15|TRBD1|TRBJ2-7|TRBV7-2|NA
CASSLAATGTYEQYF
TGTGCCAGCAGCTTAGCGGCGACAGGGACCTACGAGCAGTACTTC
>14|NA|TRBJ2-5|TRBV5-1|NA
CASSLVPGVKTQYF
TGCGCCAGCAGCTTGGTTCCGGGGGTAAAGACCCAGTACTTC
>12|NA|TRBJ1-1|TRBV2|once
CATNTGGPEAFF
TGTGCCACCAACACCGGGGGGCCTGAAGCTTTCTTT
>20|TRBD2|TRBJ2-3|TRBV5-1|NA
CASSLARGTSHIPGTDTQYF
TGCGCCAGCAGCTTGGCCCGCGGGACTAGCCACATCCCGGGCACAGATACGCAGTATTTT
>15|TRBD2|TRBJ2-7|TRBV28|NA
CASSFGTSGSYEQYF
TGTGCCAGCAGTTTCGGGACTAGCGGGAGTTACGAGCAGTACTTC
>14|TRBD1|TRBJ2-5|TRBV30|NA
CAWNPGQGAREQYF
TGTGCCTGGAACCCGGGACAGGGGGCGCGAGAGCAGTACTTC
>12|NA|TRBJ2-7|TRBV29-1|NA
CSVVDSSYEQYF
TGCAGCGTTGTGGACTCTTCCTACGAGCAGTACTTC
>14|TRBD1|TRBJ2-7|TRBV10-3|few
CAIRGQDQTYEQYF
TGTGCCATCAGGGGACAGGACCAAACCTACGAGCAGTACTTC